This T cell receptor beta chain was identified in a study of cytomegalovirus exposure and HLA in healthy donors. General study findings and limits: Among TCR beta chains of equal frequency, HLA-associated ones were more clonally expanded in a later analysis. The authors later linked a missense DCLRE1C variant to TCR beta V- and J-gene trimming. In an earlier analysis, productive rearrangement rates for most beta V segments clustered near 87% or 30%.

PCR used 60 Vbeta primers and 13 Jbeta primers. The table came from immunoSEQ multiplex PCR; TCRdb's copy has only in-frame clones and leaves some out. Found here are about 170,000 clones, roughly four fifths of them singletons; the top ten hold around 0.71%. Details on this clone: Its antigen is undetermined.

The V and J ends lost 5 bases and 2 bases, in that order; junction bases with no gene match: 6. The CDR3 loop spans 16 amino acids. Per germline, CDR1 MNHEY and CDR2 SMNVEV (reference sequence). The sequencing input was PBMCs. The genes are TRBV27 and TRBJ2-3, with 11 bases identical to TRBD1. The sequence was obtained from a female donor in good health and CMV-seronegative. The DNA of the CDR3 is TGTGCCAGCAGTCCGGACAGGGGGCTTTTCACAGATACGCAGTATTTT. Translating it yields CASSPDRGLFTDTQYF.